These 14 T cell receptor beta chains came from one sample sequenced in a study of blood T cell repertoires in COVID-19. Assay used: immunoSEQ multiplex PCR; TCRdb lists only in-frame clones, some missing. Seen here are 150,000 to 200,000 clones, 75% to 90% observed once, and the top ten hold approximately 2.1%. The sequencing input was peripheral blood. The origin of the receptors is a man between 70 and 80 years old with active or convalescent COVID-19.

V and J are TRBV9 and TRBJ2-7; 8 bases align to TRBD2. V lost 4 bases, J lost 1 base, and 7 bases stayed unmatched. Per the germline V gene, CDR1 is SGDLS and CDR2 is YYNGEE. The CDR3 consists of 15 residues. Here the CDR3 reads CASSPGGGRSYEQYF. Written as DNA, the CDR3 is TGTGCCAGCAGCCCCGGGGGGGGGCGATCCTACGAGCAGTACTTC. Together with reference TRBV9 and TRBJ2-7, the CDR3 gives the full variable domain: DSGVTQTPKHLITATGQRVTLRCSPRSGDLSVYWYQQSLDQGLQFLIQYYNGEERAKGNILERFSAQQFPDLHSELNLSSLELGDSALYFCASSPGGGRSYEQYFGPGTRLTVT.

This chain joins TRBV30 and TRBJ1-2; perhaps TRBD1 as D (5 bases). V lost 3 bases and J 5 bases, leaving 16 bases between the germline ends. This CDR3 contains 14 residues. CDR1 is GTSNPN, CDR2 SVGIG, per germline (reference sequence). The CDR3 region has the DNA TGTGCCTGGAGGTACGGAGGGGCGAGGTATGGCTACACCTTC. Protein product: CAWRYGGARYGYTF.

In this sample, this clone turned up once. V is TRBV15 and J is TRBJ2-7; D might be TRBD2 (7 bases). With 6 bases removed from V and 0 bases from J, the gap between germline ends came to 15 bases. Germline V gives CDR1 LNHNV, CDR2 YYDKDF (reference sequence). The CDR3 has 15 residues. The CDR3 region has the DNA TGTGCCACCAGGACGGGGGGCGCCAGCTCCTACGAGCAGTACTTC. This translates into CATRTGGASSYEQYF. Together with reference TRBV15 and TRBJ2-7, the CDR3 gives the full variable domain: DAMVIQNPRYQVTQFGKPVTLSCSQTLNHNVMYWYQQKSSQAPKLLFHYYDKDFNNEADTPDNFQSRRPNTSFCFLDIRSPGLGDTAMYLCATRTGGASSYEQYFGPGTRLTVT.

The chain links TRBV7-2 to TRBJ2-7; TRBD2 might be the D (6 bases). The V end was cut by 1 base, the J end by 3 bases, with 19 bases between. In germline, CDR1 is SGHTA, CDR2 FQGNSA. This CDR3 contains 17 residues. For the CDR3, the DNA is TGTGCCAGCAGCTTAGGGGTATCGCGGGACTTCTACTACGAGCAGTACTTC. Protein: CASSLGVSRDFYYEQYF.

This chain links TRBV28 with TRBJ2-1; D may be TRBD2 (5 bases). Per germline, CDR1 MDHEN and CDR2 SYDVKM. The CDR3 contains 14 residues. Trimming stripped 2 bases from V and 8 bases from J, with 13 bases between. CDR3 coding DNA: TGTGCCAGCAGTTTAACCCCCGGGATCGATGAGCAGTTCTTC. Translating it yields CASSLTPGIDEQFF.

The rearrangement links TRBV19 to TRBJ2-1, with D unresolved. CDR1 is LNHDA, CDR2 SQIVND, per germline (reference sequence). This CDR3 has 13 amino acids. V was clipped by 6 bases and J by 5 bases, with 11 bases between them. Written as DNA, the CDR3 is TGTGCCAGTAGCGGAGCAGCAAACAATGAGCAGTTCTTC. Encoded protein: CASSGAANNEQFF.

The chain employs TRBV5-1 and TRBJ2-7; 7 bases map to TRBD1. CDR3 length: 14 residues. Looked up from germline, CDR1 is SGHRS and CDR2 is YFSETQ. The V gene end was trimmed by 2 bases and the J gene end by 0 bases; junction bases not matched to a gene: 2. The DNA for the CDR3 is TGCGCCAGCAGCTTCGGGACAGCCTCCTACGAGCAGTACTTC. It translates to CASSFGTASYEQYF.

In this sample, this clone turned up once. The chain is built from TRBV4-1 and TRBJ2-7, with TRBD1 matching 7 bases. The germline CDR1 and CDR2 sequences are MGHRA and YSYEKL. CDR3 length: 15 amino acids. V was pared by 1 base and J by 6 bases, with 9 bases of the junction left unmatched. The CDR3 spells CASSQVHRDSGEQYF. CDR3 DNA sequence: TGCGCCAGCAGCCAAGTCCACAGGGACAGCGGCGAGCAGTACTTC.

The chain has TRBV7-2 and TRBJ2-5, with TRBD2 identical over 13 bases. Per germline, CDR1 SGHTA and CDR2 FQGNSA. This CDR3 is 16 amino acids long. V lost 5 bases, J lost 5 bases, and 8 bases stayed unmatched. CDR3 sequence (DNA): TGTGCCAGCAGCAGAGGACTAGCGGGAGACCGGGAGACCCAGTACTTC. Translating gives CASSRGLAGDRETQYF.

The gene calls are TRBV5-6 and TRBJ2-7, with 8 bases fitting TRBD2. V was pared by 4 bases and J by 9 bases, with 12 bases of the junction left unmatched. CDR3 length: 14 amino acids. Germline assignment: CDR1 SGHDT and CDR2 YYEEEE. Here the CDR3 reads CASSPGLAGPRQYF. The CDR3 DNA is TGTGCCAGCAGCCCCGGACTAGCTGGGCCGAGGCAGTACTTC.

The table lists this clone with a count of one. The V and J genes are TRBV3-1 (or the pseudogene TRBV3-2) and TRBJ1-2; 7 bases match TRBD1. In germline, CDR1 is LGHDT, CDR2 YNNKEL (reference sequence). The V gene end was trimmed by 1 base and the J gene end by 7 bases; junction bases not matched to a gene: 6. The CDR3 is 14 amino acids. The CDR3 DNA reads as TGTGCCAGCAGCCAAGCAAAGGGGGCGTCTGGCTACACCTTC. Translating gives CASSQAKGASGYTF.

The chain carries TRBV5-1 and TRBJ2-3; TRBD2 might be the D (5 bases). Germline V gene data show CDR1 as SGHRS and CDR2 as YFSETQ. The CDR3 is 15 residues long. V lost 4 bases and J 2 bases, leaving 14 bases between the germline ends. CDR3 sequence: CASSTLARLTDTQYF. DNA for the CDR3: TGCGCCAGCAGCACTTTAGCGAGACTCACAGATACGCAGTATTTT.

The chain links TRBV3-1 (or the pseudogene TRBV3-2) to TRBJ2-2, with a possible D match to TRBD2 (6 bases). The V gene lost 6 bases and the J gene lost 4 bases, with 18 bases spanning the gap. CDR3 length equals 16 residues. Germline CDR1 and CDR2: LGHDT and YNNKEL (reference sequence). The CDR3 spells CASSKTGTEGTGELFF. CDR3 nucleotide sequence: TGTGCCAGCAGTAAAACCGGGACTGAGGGCACCGGGGAGCTGTTTTTT.

This chain joins TRBV10-3 and TRBJ1-2; the D gene is possibly TRBD1 (5 bases). The V end was cut by 1 base, the J end by 10 bases, with 16 bases between. The CDR3 contains 14 residues. Germline loops: CDR1 ENHRY, CDR2 SYGVKD. In nucleotides, the CDR3 is TGTGCCATCAGTGAGTTAGGGGTCGATAATCCCTACACCTTC. Protein sequence: CAISELGVDNPYTF.